The present T cell receptor beta chain was sequenced within a study of cytomegalovirus exposure and HLA in healthy donors. Study-level results: Both high specificity and high sensitivity reportedly marked the classifier's diagnosis of cytomegalovirus status. Earlier analysis looked at TCR beta V segments, and most were productive about 87% or about 30% of the time. Presence/absence analyses took donor sequencing depth as roughly uniform.

Vbeta (60) and Jbeta (13) primers were used in the PCR. Here immunoSEQ multiplex PCR was the method, and the copy in TCRdb shows in-frame clones only, minus some. Counted here are about 89,000 clones, roughly 80% occurring once; the ten biggest clones make up around 3.5%. CDR3 length: 14 amino acids. Germline CDR1 is MNHEY and CDR2 is SMNVEV (reference sequence). The ends lost 1 base at V and 7 bases at J; junction bases unmatched: 6. As concerns this clone: Its matching antigen is unknown.

Sequences were obtained from PBMCs. The chain employs TRBV27 and TRBJ2-7; 8 nucleotides agree with TRBD1. This TCR derives from a man aged 25-40 years in good health and CMV-seronegative. The CDR3 protein is CASSLWQGANEQYF. CDR3 DNA sequence: TGTGCCAGCAGTTTATGGCAGGGGGCGAATGAGCAGTACTTC.